The 10 T cell receptor beta chains below come from one sample, sequenced in a study of shared clonotypes between healthy human individuals. Produced via immunoSEQ multiplex PCR; TCRdb's table is partial and in-frame only. This repertoire shows 1,100,000 or so clones, about 80% found once; its top ten account for 0.5% to 0.6%. Sequencing was performed on memory CD4+ T cells from PBMCs. Subset given: CD45RA-negative fraction. The source of these receptors is a man aged 18 to 30 in good health. Some clones in this sample may be carry-over from other donors' samples.

This chain connects TRBV4-1 to TRBJ2-5; TRBD1 aligns across 8 bases. J lost 5 bases, V lost 3 bases, and 11 bases had no gene match. CDR3 length: 16 amino acids. Germline V lookup: CDR1 MGHRA, CDR2 YSYEKL. The DNA for the CDR3 is TGCGCCAGCAGCCATCAACAGGGGGAAACAACGGAGACCCAGTACTTC. Protein product: CASSHQQGETTETQYF.

This clone was observed at least ten times. Other nucleotide sequences from this sample produce the same CDR3. This rearrangement joins TRBV5-1 to TRBJ1-3; the D is unclear. V was clipped by 3 bases and J by 3 bases, with 10 bases between them. CDR1 is SGHRS, CDR2 YFSETQ, per germline. The length of the CDR3 is 14 residues. DNA for the CDR3: TGCGCCAGCAGCTCCCGGGAAGGTGGAAACACCATATATTTT. It yields the protein CASSSREGGNTIYF.

The chain links TRBV6-5 to TRBJ1-3, with 7 bases lining up with TRBD1. This CDR3 has 14 residues. With 6 bases clipped from V and 2 bases from J, the junction kept 4 bases outside the gene matches. CDR1 and CDR2 from the germline V gene are MNHEY and SVGAGI. The CDR3 DNA is TGTGCCAGCAGACCCGACAGGGCTGGAAACACCATATATTTT. Protein: CASRPDRAGNTIYF.

V and J are TRBV6-5 and TRBJ2-4; no clear D. Per germline, CDR1 MNHEY and CDR2 SVGAGI. The CDR3 has 15 amino acids. Trimming cost V 6 bases and J 1 base, with 13 bases left between them. CDR3 loop: CASSPGPGAKNIQYF. CDR3 DNA: TGTGCCAGCAGCCCAGGACCTGGGGCCAAAAACATTCAGTACTTC.

The V call is TRBV7-2, the J call TRBJ2-5; perhaps D is TRBD1 or TRBD2 (5 bases each). The CDR3 contains 13 residues. V was clipped by 3 bases and J by 5 bases, with 10 bases between them. Germline CDR1 reads SGHTA; CDR2 reads FQGNSA. CDR3: CASSLGTTETQYF. The CDR3 region has the DNA TGTGCCAGCAGCTTGGGGACGACGGAGACCCAGTACTTC. Using reference TRBV7-2 and TRBJ2-5 for the parts outside the CDR3, the full variable domain is GAGVSQSPSNKVTEKGKDVELRCDPISGHTALYWYRQSLGQGLEFLIYFQGNSAPDKSGLPSDRFSAERTGGSVSTLTIQRTQQEDSAVYLCASSLGTTETQYFGPGTRLLVL.

The chain recombines TRBV6-5 with TRBJ2-2; 7 nucleotides agree with TRBD2. Germline CDR1 is MNHEY and CDR2 is SVGAGI. The CDR3 consists of 13 residues. Trimming removed 8 bases from V and 7 bases from J; junction bases left unmatched: 7. The CDR3 bases are TGTGCCAGCGGGCGGGAGCGAGGCGGGGAGCTGTTTTTT. Its protein product is CASGRERGGELFF.

The chain links TRBV29-1 to TRBJ1-1, with 8 bases identical to TRBD1. Germline V gives CDR1 SQVTM, CDR2 ANQGSEA. V shed 4 bases and J 4 bases; nucleotides not matched to a gene: 5. The CDR3 extends over 13 amino acids. CDR3 bases: TGCAGCGTTGGCCAGGGGGCTACCACTGAAGCTTTCTTT. Protein product: CSVGQGATTEAFF.

This chain connects TRBV4-2 to TRBJ1-1; D remains unclear. Germline CDR1 LGHNA, CDR2 YNFKEQ. This CDR3 is built from 14 residues. V was cut by 1 base and J by 0 bases, with 6 bases left in between. The CDR3: CASSQAHVNTEAFF. CDR3 DNA: TGTGCCAGCAGCCAAGCCCATGTGAACACTGAAGCTTTCTTT.

This clone was counted many times. The V gene is TRBV4-1, the J gene TRBJ2-1, with 7 bases that match TRBD2. The CDR3 contains 16 residues. J was trimmed by 0 bases and V by 6 bases; bases with no gene match: 8. Germline V CDR1 and CDR2: MGHRA, YSYEKL. The CDR3 DNA reads TGCGCCAGCAGTCGGAAGGGCGGGAGCTCCTACAATGAGCAGTTCTTC. Translation: CASSRKGGSSYNEQFF.

This clone was counted a single time. The chain links TRBV7-2 to TRBJ2-4; 7 bases are shared with TRBD2. J lost 5 bases, V lost 3 bases, and 4 bases had no gene match. This CDR3 has 14 amino acids. Looked up from germline, CDR1 is SGHTA and CDR2 is FQGNSA. The CDR3 region has the DNA TGTGCCAGCAGCTTCCGGGACTACCAAAACATTCAGTACTTC. This gives the protein CASSFRDYQNIQYF.